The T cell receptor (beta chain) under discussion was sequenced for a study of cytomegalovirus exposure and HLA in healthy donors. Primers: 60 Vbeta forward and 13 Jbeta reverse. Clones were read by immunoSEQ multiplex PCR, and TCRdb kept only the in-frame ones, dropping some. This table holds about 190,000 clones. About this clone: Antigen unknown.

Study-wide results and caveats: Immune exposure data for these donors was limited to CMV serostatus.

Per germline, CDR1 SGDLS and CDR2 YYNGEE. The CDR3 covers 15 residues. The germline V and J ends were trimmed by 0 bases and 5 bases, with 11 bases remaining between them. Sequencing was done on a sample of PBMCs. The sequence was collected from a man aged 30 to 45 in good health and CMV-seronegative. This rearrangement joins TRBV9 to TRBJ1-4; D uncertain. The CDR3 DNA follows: TGTGCCAGCAGCGTAGACGGGATGCTAAATGAAAAACTGTTTTTT. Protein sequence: CASSVDGMLNEKLFF.